The 23 T cell receptor beta chains presented below share a single source sample, sequenced in a study of PD-1 blockade in mismatch repair-deficient tumors. Sequencing was performed with immunoSEQ multiplex PCR; in TCRdb, only in-frame clones are kept and a portion is missing. This sample has around 130,000 clones; about 88% occur once, and the top ten carry approximately 12%. The input for sequencing was peripheral blood, taken 70 to 72 weeks after starting pembrolizumab. The receptor source for this set is an adult with mismatch repair-deficient cancer.

The V call is TRBV5-6, the J call TRBJ2-1; D call uncertain. V lost 0 bases, J lost 4 bases, and 5 bases lay in between. CDR3 length: 13 residues. The germline V gene encodes CDR1 SGHDT and CDR2 YYEEEE. The CDR3 bases are TGTGCCAGCAGCTTGGTGTCGTACAATGAGCAGTTCTTC. Protein sequence: CASSLVSYNEQFF.

The J gene is TRBJ2-7, the V gene TRBV6-1; 7 positions agree with TRBD2. J lost 0 bases, V lost 1 base, and 3 bases had no gene match. Germline V gives CDR1 MNHNS, CDR2 SASEGT. The CDR3 covers 15 residues. The CDR3, as DNA: TGTGCCAGCAGTGAAGGCGGCGGGAGCTCCTACGAGCAGTACTTC. This sequence encodes CASSEGGGSSYEQYF.

This rearrangement joins TRBV6-6 to TRBJ1-2, with TRBD1 identical over 8 bases. Unmatched junction bases numbered 3, after V lost 2 bases and J lost 4 bases. Per germline, CDR1 MNHNY and CDR2 SVGAGI (reference sequence). The length of the CDR3 is 14 residues. CDR3 region: CASSYAGGSYGYTF. CDR3 in DNA: TGTGCCAGCAGTTACGCAGGGGGCAGCTATGGCTACACCTTC.

This clone occurred once. The chain uses TRBV9 and TRBJ2-3; 10 positions agree with TRBD2. The CDR3 consists of 15 residues. Germline V gene sequence: CDR1 SGDLS, CDR2 YYNGEE. Trimming took 0 bases from V and 3 from J; bases not matched to a gene: 1. The CDR3 here is CASSVDSGRTDTQYF. The DNA of the CDR3 is TGTGCCAGCAGCGTAGATAGCGGGAGGACAGATACGCAGTATTTT.

Only a few counts were recorded for this clone. The chain employs TRBV7-3 and TRBJ2-1; D perhaps matches TRBD2 (6 bases). The V and J ends lost 4 bases and 10 bases respectively, with 11 bases between them. From germline, CDR1 is SGHTA and CDR2 FQGTGA. This CDR3 region has 12 residues. The CDR3 loop is CASSSGDSEQFF. In DNA form, the CDR3 reads TGTGCCAGCAGCTCGGGAGACAGCGAGCAGTTCTTC.

This sequence joins TRBV27 and TRBJ2-7, with 9 bases aligning to TRBD2. Germline CDR1 MNHEY, CDR2 SMNVEV (reference sequence). The CDR3 is 14 residues long. V gave up 2 bases and J gave up 5 bases; unmatched junction bases: 4. The CDR3 DNA reads TGTGCCAGCAGTTTAGGACTAGCGCTTGACGAGCAGTACTTC. The encoded protein is CASSLGLALDEQYF.

CDR3 in DNA: TGTGCCAGCAGCCCTAGGACAGGGGGTTACGAGCAGTACTTC. Translated: CASSPRTGGYEQYF. The V and J genes are TRBV5-8 and TRBJ2-7; 10 positions match TRBD1. Germline values: CDR1 SGHTS, CDR2 YDEGEE. With V trimmed by 4 bases and J by 4 bases, 5 bases remained unmatched. The CDR3 is 14 amino acids.

CDR3 sequence: CASSLMFAAQGREQFF. CDR3 in DNA: TGTGCCAGCAGTTTAATGTTTGCGGCCCAGGGAAGGGAGCAGTTCTTC. This sequence joins TRBV27 and TRBJ2-1; weak D call: TRBD1 (5 bases). The germline gives CDR1 MNHEY, CDR2 SMNVEV (reference sequence). The CDR3 is 16 residues long. Deletions cut 2 bases from V and 10 bases from J, with 21 bases between.

V usage is TRBV19 and J usage is TRBJ1-1; D gene uncertain. CDR1 LNHDA and CDR2 SQIVND come from the germline V gene (reference sequence). This CDR3 comprises 13 residues. The ends were cut back, 7 bases at V and 1 base at J, with 10 bases in the middle. The CDR3 DNA follows: TGTGCCAGTATGGTGCCACAGAACACTGAAGCTTTCTTT. Translated, it gives CASMVPQNTEAFF. Full variable domain (rest looked up from reference TRBV19 and TRBJ1-1): DGGITQSPKYLFRKEGQNVTLSCEQNLNHDAMYWYRQDPGQGLRLIYYSQIVNDFQKGDIAEGYSVSREKKESFPLTVTSAQKNPTAFYLCASMVPQNTEAFFGQGTRLTVV.

This sequence joins TRBV13 and TRBJ2-5, with unresolved D. This CDR3 has 14 residues. Germline loops: CDR1 PRHDT, CDR2 FYEKMQ (reference sequence). V lost 1 base and J lost 2, with 8 bases in between. CDR3 bases: TGTGCCAGCAGCTTAGATGGCAGACAAGAGACCCAGTACTTC. It yields the protein CASSLDGRQETQYF.

This chain uses TRBV30 with TRBJ2-7, with TRBD1 as a possible D gene (5 bases). From germline, CDR1 is GTSNPN and CDR2 SVGIG (reference sequence). V lost 3 bases and J lost 4, with 10 bases in between. The CDR3 loop spans 12 amino acids. DNA of the CDR3: TGTGCCTGGAGCCCAGACAGTTACGAGCAGTACTTC. Protein: CAWSPDSYEQYF. The whole variable domain, remainder taken from reference TRBV30 and TRBJ2-7, is SQTIHQWPATLVQPVGSPLSLECTVEGTSNPNLYWYRQAAGRGLQLLFYSVGIGQISSEVPQNLSASRPQDRQFILSSKKLLLSDSGFYLCAWSPDSYEQYFGPGTRLTVT.

A note on this clone: At one end, the junction sequence differs from germline, possibly due to a read error. The chain couples TRBV7-7 to TRBJ2-5; D possibly corresponds to TRBD2 (6 bases). The CDR3 is made up of 15 amino acids. Germline loops: CDR1 SSHAT, CDR2 FNYEAQ (reference sequence). The CDR3 region is CASSLSGGIAETQYF. CDR3 in DNA: TGTGCTAGCAGCTTATCAGGCGGGATCGCAGAGACCCAGTACTTC.

The chain recombines TRBV7-6 with TRBJ2-6, with D possibly being TRBD2 (5 bases). The V gene's germline CDR1 is SGHVS and CDR2 FNYEAQ. V was clipped by 5 bases and J by 2 bases, with 10 bases between them. The CDR3 contains 15 residues. Here the CDR3 DNA reads TGTGCCAGCAGCCCCGGGGTCACTGGGGCCAACGTCCTGACTTTC. Translating it yields CASSPGVTGANVLTF. The full variable domain, with the rest looked up from reference TRBV7-6 and TRBJ2-6, is GAGVSQSPRYKVTKRGQDVALRCDPISGHVSLYWYRQALGQGPEFLTYFNYEAQQDKSGLPNDRFSAERPEGSISTLTIQRTEQRDSAMYRCASSPGVTGANVLTFGAGSRLTVL.

V usage is TRBV2 and J usage is TRBJ2-6, with D possibly TRBD1 on 5 matching bases. The CDR3 spans 15 residues. V gave up 4 bases and J gave up 1 base, with 8 bases separating them. Germline loops: CDR1 SNHLY, CDR2 FYNNEI. CDR3 nucleotides: TGTGCCAGCAGTGCACCAGGGTCTGGGGCCAACGTCCTGACTTTC. Translation gives CASSAPGSGANVLTF.

There are a few counts of this clone. The chain employs TRBV27 and TRBJ1-3; no clear D gene. The CDR3 has 13 amino acids. V was cut by 6 bases and J by 3 bases, with 9 bases left in between. The germline gives CDR1 MNHEY, CDR2 SMNVEV (reference sequence). Written as DNA, the CDR3 is TGTGCCAGCAGGCCAGTCCTTGGAAACACCATATATTTT. It is translated as CASRPVLGNTIYF.

The rearrangement joins TRBV27 to TRBJ2-7, with D uncertain. Trimming took 8 bases from V and 2 from J, leaving 7 bases between them. The CDR3 runs to 11 residues. CDR1 MNHEY and CDR2 SMNVEV come from the germline V gene (reference sequence). CDR3 bases: TGTGCCAGCGGATTAACCTACGAGCAGTACTTC. Protein product: CASGLTYEQYF.

V is TRBV9 and J is TRBJ2-1; 12 bases map to TRBD2. This CDR3 has 14 residues. V dropped 7 bases and J dropped 8; count of bases not matched to a gene: 7. Germline-derived CDR1 and CDR2 are SGDLS and YYNGEE. CDR3 nucleotides: TGTGCCAGCGATCCTAGCGGGAGGGCGGATGAGCAGTTCTTC. Translation gives CASDPSGRADEQFF.

This chain connects TRBV6-5 to TRBJ2-3; D is possibly TRBD1 or TRBD2 (5 bases each). CDR3 size: 14 residues. From germline, CDR1 is MNHEY and CDR2 SVGAGI. V dropped 0 bases and J dropped 6 bases, with 10 bases sitting between them. The CDR3 bases are TGTGCCAGCAGTTACTCGAGCGAGGGGGATACGCAGTATTTT. Encoded protein: CASSYSSEGDTQYF.

This clone was seen a handful of times. The gene calls are TRBV19 and TRBJ2-1; D is unresolved. This CDR3 comprises 14 residues. CDR1 and CDR2 (germline): LNHDA, SQIVND (reference sequence). V was clipped by 6 bases and J by 0 bases, with 9 bases between them. The CDR3 is CASRYESSYNEQFF. The CDR3 DNA sequence: TGTGCCAGTAGGTACGAGAGCTCCTACAATGAGCAGTTCTTC.

This rearrangement joins TRBV4-1 to TRBJ1-5; D gene unclear. V lost 1 base, J lost 7 bases, and 11 bases lay in between. The CDR3 extends over 14 amino acids. Germline values: CDR1 MGHRA, CDR2 YSYEKL. CDR3 DNA: TGCGCCAGCAGCCAAGTCAGCGACCTGCAGCCCCAGCATTTT. Translation: CASSQVSDLQPQHF.

This clone was recorded once. The rearrangement joins TRBV5-8 to TRBJ2-3; weak D call: TRBD1 (6 bases). Trimming removed 3 bases at V and 4 bases at J, with 15 bases between. Germline assignment: CDR1 SGHTS and CDR2 YDEGEE. The CDR3 is 15 amino acids. CDR3 protein: CASSWNRVEADTQYF. In DNA form, the CDR3 reads TGTGCCAGCAGCTGGAACAGGGTCGAGGCAGATACGCAGTATTTT.

The chain combines TRBV9 with TRBJ2-3; the D gene is possibly TRBD2 (6 bases). Germline CDR1 reads SGDLS; CDR2 reads YYNGEE. The V end was cut by 0 bases, the J end by 3 bases, with 8 bases between. This CDR3 has 14 residues. CDR3 region: CASSVDGSTDTQYF. CDR3 DNA sequence: TGTGCCAGCAGCGTAGACGGGAGTACAGATACGCAGTATTTT.

As DNA, the CDR3 is TGCGCCAGCAGCTTGATTCTTGGGCGTACAGGCGATGAGCAGTTCTTC. Protein: CASSLILGRTGDEQFF. The V call is TRBV5-1, the J call TRBJ2-1; possibly TRBD1 for D (5 bases). This CDR3 spans 16 amino acids. Germline V gives CDR1 SGHRS, CDR2 YFSETQ. V was trimmed by 1 base and J by 8 bases, leaving 19 bases between them.